These 27 T cell receptor beta chains were all obtained from the same sample, sequenced in a study of T cells after yellow fever vaccination. TCRdb recomputed calls from the 5' RACE reads with MiXCR, one row per CDR3 protein. The data hold about 300,000 distinct CDR3 sequences, with 6.5% to 8.5% observed a single time. The sequences come from PBMCs, collected roughly seven weeks after the first yellow fever vaccination. These receptors came from a man aged 18 to 29 who received the YFV17D yellow fever vaccine.

Ten or more counts support this clonotype. The J gene is TRBJ2-6, the V gene TRBV20-1, with TRBD1 identical over 9 bases. After removal of 0 bases from V and 9 bases from J, the junction contained 9 bases not matched to a gene. CDR3 length: 16 residues. Germline CDR1 and CDR2: DFQATT and SNEGSKA (reference sequence). CDR3 DNA: TGCAGTGCTAGAGATTTTCACAGGGGGCTAGGCAACGTCCTGACTTTC. Translated: CSARDFHRGLGNVLTF.

This chain uses TRBV2 with TRBJ2-1; 7 nucleotides line up with TRBD1. CDR1 is SNHLY and CDR2 is FYNNEI in the germline V gene. The CDR3 has 15 amino acids. J gave up 2 bases and V 8 bases, and 9 bases lay outside the gene matches. The CDR3 is CASPTPGQTYNEQFF. Here the CDR3 DNA reads TGTGCCAGCCCTACCCCGGGACAGACCTACAATGAGCAGTTCTTC.

This clonotype was seen a handful of times. V gene TRBV28 combines with J gene TRBJ2-1; 7 nucleotides align to TRBD2. J gave up 7 bases and V 6 bases, and 12 bases lay outside the gene matches. The germline CDR1 and CDR2 sequences are MDHEN and SYDVKM. The CDR3 contains 15 residues. CDR3 nucleotide sequence: TGTGCCAGCAGCCAGGACGGCGGGGGTTCGAATGAGCAGTTCTTC. Translated: CASSQDGGGSNEQFF.

This clonotype was recorded many times. V usage is TRBV5-1 and J usage is TRBJ2-3; TRBD1 aligns across 10 bases. The trim removed 0 bases at V and 3 bases at J, leaving 4 bases unmatched. Germline CDR1 is SGHRS and CDR2 is YFSETQ. This CDR3 is 16 amino acids long. The CDR3 spells CASSLGQGAATDTQYF. The CDR3 nucleotides are TGCGCCAGCAGCTTGGGACAGGGGGCGGCGACAGATACGCAGTATTTT.

A few counts support this clonotype. This chain uses TRBV6-1 with TRBJ1-2; D is unclear. The V gene's germline CDR1 is MNHNS and CDR2 SASEGT. The V end was cut by 6 bases, the J end by 2 bases, with 10 bases between. This CDR3 contains 13 residues. The CDR3 loop reads CASRRTENYGYTF. CDR3 in DNA: TGTGCCAGCAGGCGGACGGAAAACTATGGCTACACCTTC.

This chain links TRBV7-2 with TRBJ2-7; weak D call: TRBD2 (5 bases). There are 14 residues in the CDR3. Trimming stripped 1 base from V and 10 bases from J, with 17 bases between. CDR1 and CDR2 from the germline V gene are SGHTA and FQGNSA. The DNA of the CDR3 is TGTGCCAGCAGCTTAGAAGGGCCGGGCGGGCCTCAGTACTTC. Protein product: CASSLEGPGGPQYF.

The chain is built from TRBV12-3 or TRBV12-4 and TRBJ1-1, with 9 bases fitting TRBD1. J was trimmed by 5 bases and V by 3 bases; bases with no gene match: 4. The CDR3 is 14 residues long. The CDR3 region is CASSLVTGGTEAFF. DNA for the CDR3: TGTGCCAGCAGTTTGGTGACAGGGGGTACTGAAGCTTTCTTT.

This rearrangement joins TRBV3-1 to TRBJ2-3; D possibly matches TRBD1 or TRBD2 (6 bases each). The CDR3 length is 14 residues. Trimming pared 0 bases from V and 6 bases from J, leaving 10 bases between. CDR1 and CDR2 from the germline V gene are LGHDT and YNNKEL (reference sequence). Here the CDR3 reads CASSQEQGRDTQYF. The CDR3 bases are TGTGCCAGCAGCCAAGAGCAGGGGAGGGATACGCAGTATTTT.

About this clonotype itself: At one end the junction does not follow the germline gene, possibly because of a read error. This chain's CDR3 is CCARDVTSSIQETQYF. The CDR3 DNA sequence: TGCTGTGCTAGAGATGTGACTAGCAGCATCCAAGAGACCCAGTACTTC. The rearrangement links TRBV20-1 to TRBJ2-5; 7 nucleotides align to TRBD2. The CDR3 length is 16 residues. In germline, CDR1 is DFQATT, CDR2 SNEGSKA (reference sequence).

This clonotype was seen repeatedly, ten times or more. The gene calls are TRBV4-1 and TRBJ2-2; the D is unclear. The V gene's germline CDR1 is MGHRA and CDR2 YSYEKL. The CDR3 loop spans 14 amino acids. V lost 4 bases to trimming and J lost 4 bases, with 10 bases between them. CDR3 in DNA: TGCGCCAGCAGCCTAGAGCCGGCCACCGGGGAGCTGTTTTTT. This sequence encodes CASSLEPATGELFF.

The table lists this clonotype with a few counts. This rearrangement joins TRBV12-3 or TRBV12-4 to TRBJ2-1, with 8 bases identical to TRBD1. The CDR3 is 12 residues long. The V and J ends lost 7 bases and 15 bases, in that order; junction bases with no gene match: 11. CDR3 bases: TGTGCCAGCACCCAGGACAGGGAGCATCCGTTCTTC. This translates into CASTQDREHPFF.

This clonotype was counted between two and nine times. The chain combines TRBV5-4 with TRBJ2-1, with 11 bases lining up with TRBD1. Trimming cost V 9 bases and J 0 bases; bases outside gene matches: 5. CDR1 SGHNT and CDR2 YYREEE come from the germline V gene (reference sequence). This CDR3 has 15 residues. The CDR3 sequence: CATGTGGGSYNEQFF. DNA for the CDR3: TGTGCCACCGGGACAGGGGGAGGCTCCTACAATGAGCAGTTCTTC.

This clonotype has a handful of counts. V usage is TRBV5-1 and J usage is TRBJ2-7; 8 positions match TRBD2. The CDR3 has 14 residues. With V trimmed by 4 bases and J by 6 bases, 9 bases remained unmatched. Per the germline V gene, CDR1 is SGHRS and CDR2 is YFSETQ. CDR3 protein: CASSGSGGPAEQYF. In DNA form, the CDR3 reads TGCGCCAGCAGCGGTTCGGGGGGGCCCGCCGAGCAGTACTTC.

This clonotype was observed at least ten times. V usage is TRBV3-1 and J usage is TRBJ2-3, with no clear D. The germline gives CDR1 LGHDT, CDR2 YNNKEL (reference sequence). Trimming took off 0 bases at V and 3 bases at J, with 1 base between the two ends. The CDR3 has 12 residues. The CDR3 nucleotides are TGTGCCAGCAGCCAAGAAACAGATACGCAGTATTTT. It codes for CASSQETDTQYF.

This clonotype was counted many times. The V call is TRBV6-5, the J call TRBJ1-2; D not certain. Trimming pared 4 bases from V and 4 bases from J, leaving 16 bases between. This CDR3 region has 15 residues. The germline V gene encodes CDR1 MNHEY and CDR2 SVGAGI. CDR3 protein: CASSSGGGRGYGYTF. CDR3 bases: TGTGCCAGCAGTTCCGGCGGAGGGCGAGGCTATGGCTACACCTTC.

In this sample, this clonotype turned up many times. The rearrangement uses TRBV12-3 or TRBV12-4 and TRBJ2-5; 7 nucleotides agree with TRBD2. This CDR3 is 14 amino acids long. Losses at the gene ends were 5 bases for V and 2 bases for J; bases not matched to a gene: 5. For the CDR3, the DNA is TGTGCCAGCAGTCCAAGACTAGCTCAAGAGACCCAGTACTTC. Amino acids: CASSPRLAQETQYF.

This clonotype was seen at least ten times. The rearrangement links TRBV3-1 to TRBJ1-3, with unresolved D. The CDR3 loop spans 14 amino acids. Trimming removed 4 bases at V and 0 bases at J, with 7 bases between. Germline V gene lookup returns CDR1 LGHDT and CDR2 YNNKEL (reference sequence). Here the CDR3 reads CASSPGSSGNTIYF. CDR3 coding DNA: TGTGCCAGCAGCCCGGGGAGCTCTGGAAACACCATATATTTT.

J is TRBJ2-2 and V is TRBV24-1, with 8 bases aligning to TRBD2. This CDR3 is 15 amino acids long. Germline V gene sequence: CDR1 KGHDR, CDR2 SFDVKD. The ends lost 1 base at V and 3 bases at J; junction bases unmatched: 0. The CDR3 DNA reads TGTGCCACCAGTGATTTACTAGCGGACACCGGGGAGCTGTTTTTT. It translates to CATSDLLADTGELFF.

This clonotype appeared once. At one end the junction does not follow the germline gene, possibly because of a read error. The gene calls are TRBV10-3 and TRBJ1-2; the match to TRBD1 covers 7 bases. The CDR3 has 14 residues. CDR1 is ENHRY, CDR2 SYGVKD, per germline. DNA for the CDR3: TGTGTCATCGACTCACAGGGGTCTAACTATGGCTACACCTTC. As protein: CVIDSQGSNYGYTF.

Many counts were recorded for this clonotype. The genes are TRBV5-1 and TRBJ2-3; D uncertain. CDR3 length equals 17 residues. The germline gives CDR1 SGHRS, CDR2 YFSETQ. The ends were cut back, 0 bases at V and 2 bases at J, with 16 bases in the middle. The CDR3 nucleotides read TGCGCCAGCAGCTTGGGACCCGGCGTTGGGGACACAGATACGCAGTATTTT. Its translation: CASSLGPGVGDTDTQYF.

In this sample, this clonotype turned up a few times. The gene calls are TRBV20-1 and TRBJ2-5, with D perhaps matching TRBD2 (6 bases). CDR3 length: 14 residues. The germline gives CDR1 DFQATT, CDR2 SNEGSKA (reference sequence). V gave up 0 bases and J gave up 6 bases, with 14 bases separating them. In DNA form, the CDR3 reads TGCAGTGCTAGAGATGGAGGGAGGAGGCAGACCCAGTACTTC. It specifies CSARDGGRRQTQYF.

Only a few counts were recorded for this clonotype. The chain recombines TRBV7-2 with TRBJ2-3, with TRBD2 matching 14 bases. CDR3 length: 16 residues. Germline V gene lookup returns CDR1 SGHTA and CDR2 FQGNSA. The junction had 4 bases not matched to a gene; V was cut back by 5 bases and J by 3 bases. CDR3: CASSLWTSGGTDTQYF. As DNA, the CDR3 is TGTGCCAGCAGCCTATGGACTAGCGGGGGGACAGATACGCAGTATTTT.

A few counts support this clonotype. The chain carries TRBV2 and TRBJ2-1; D is unclear. The CDR3 spans 12 residues. Germline assignment: CDR1 SNHLY and CDR2 FYNNEI. V shed 8 bases and J shed 4 bases, with 9 bases lying between them. CDR3 DNA sequence: TGTGCCAGCGAATGGAGATACAATGAGCAGTTCTTC. It codes for CASEWRYNEQFF.

This clonotype was seen a handful of times. V gene TRBV4-3 combines with J gene TRBJ2-2; the D is unclear. The germline V gene has CDR1 LGHNA and CDR2 YSLEER. The CDR3 spans 13 residues. V was pared by 1 base and J by 6 bases, with 6 bases between. The CDR3 nucleotides read TGCGCCAGCAGCCAAGGAACTTCCGGGGAGCTGTTTTTT. Encoded protein: CASSQGTSGELFF.

This rearrangement joins TRBV4-1 to TRBJ1-2; 10 bases are shared with TRBD1. The CDR3 runs to 16 residues. J gave up 4 bases and V 2 bases, and 7 bases lay outside the gene matches. Germline V gene data show CDR1 as MGHRA and CDR2 as YSYEKL. CDR3 sequence: CASSQFPGQGTYGYTF. CDR3 DNA sequence: TGCGCCAGCAGCCAATTTCCGGGACAGGGGACCTATGGCTACACCTTC.

The J gene is TRBJ2-7, the V gene TRBV7-3; 9 nucleotides agree with TRBD1. Trimming removed 4 bases from V and 5 bases from J; junction bases left unmatched: 9. In germline, CDR1 is SGHTA, CDR2 FQGTGA. CDR3 length equals 15 residues. This CDR3 is CASSSCRDRVDEQYV. In nucleotides, the CDR3 is TGTGCCAGCAGCTCTTGCCGGGACAGGGTTGACGAGCAGTACGTC.

This clonotype has only a few counts. The rearrangement joins TRBV4-1 to TRBJ2-5; the D is unclear. V was shortened by 4 bases and J by 4 bases, with 19 bases between the two germline ends. Germline V gene lookup returns CDR1 MGHRA and CDR2 YSYEKL. The CDR3 is made up of 16 amino acids. The CDR3 DNA reads as TGCGCCAGCAGCCGCAACGCTGGGAACGTTCCAGAGACCCAGTACTTC. Its protein product is CASSRNAGNVPETQYF.